The text below deals with one TCR beta chain. What it recognizes is unknown. This entry comes from a study of cytomegalovirus exposure and HLA in healthy donors. Regarding the study as a whole: According to an earlier analysis, most TCR beta V segments yielded productive rearrangements about 90% or about 30% of the time.

The PCR contained 60 Vbeta and 13 Jbeta primers. Sequenced by immunoSEQ multiplex PCR; TCRdb stores in-frame clones only, minus some. The sample consists of approximately 140,000 clones, 70% to 80% of them appearing once. V was shortened by 6 bases and J by 4 bases, with 9 bases between the two germline ends. Germline V CDR1 and CDR2: MNHEY, SMNVEV (reference sequence). This CDR3 comprises 12 residues. Material: PBMCs. The chain joins TRBV27 to TRBJ1-1; possibly TRBD1 for D (6 bases). The receptor comes from a human donor in good health. DNA of the CDR3: TGTGCCAGCAGAAACAGGGCCACTGAAGCTTTCTTT. This gives the protein CASRNRATEAFF.